The 6 T cell receptor beta chains below all came from one sample that was sequenced in a study of HIV-infected children after antiretroviral therapy interruption (dated by TCRdb to the late 2010s). Library method: 3' RACE. Sequencing used an Illumina MiSeq. TCR libraries were generated from RNA by a 3' RACE protocol incorporating unique molecular identifiers so that PCR amplification bias could be corrected. The public reads were reanalyzed by TCRdb: fastp trimming at Q25, MiXCR alignment, in-frame beta chains only. For every CDR3 protein sequence, its rows merge into one entry that carries the most common genes and DNA. This sample lists about 15,000 distinct CDR3 sequences; 3% to 4% were detected once. The ten largest clones represent 30% to 40% of the sample. Interpreted using the paper, the treatment or condition label stands for: PENTA 11 planned treatment interruption arm or continuous ART arm.

The sequencing used CD45RO+ CD8+ T cells from PBMCs, pooled from several time points, collected from a donor given antiretroviral therapy, either interrupted or continuous. According to the study, the label for this sample's cell subset or site signals: memory CD8+ CD45RO+ CD45RA- T cells. Every receptor here comes from a pool of human donors with HIV.

V usage is TRBV15 and J usage is TRBJ2-1; 8 bases fit TRBD2. Unmatched junction bases numbered 9, after V lost 3 bases and J lost 2 bases. The CDR3 loop spans 17 amino acids. The germline CDR1 and CDR2 sequences are LNHNV and YYDKDF (reference sequence). The CDR3 loop is CATSREGPGLAYNEQFF. The CDR3 DNA follows: TGTGCCACCAGCAGGGAGGGTCCGGGACTAGCCTACAATGAGCAGTTCTTC. Together with reference TRBV15 and TRBJ2-1, the CDR3 gives the full variable domain: DAMVIQNPRYQVTQFGKPVTLSCSQTLNHNVMYWYQQKSSQAPKLLFHYYDKDFNNEADTPDNFQSRRPNTSFCFLDIRSPGLGDTAMYLCATSREGPGLAYNEQFFGPGTRLTVL.

Comment on this clonotype: One end of the junction varies from germline; a read error may be responsible. The chain recombines TRBV11-2 with TRBJ2-2; 7 bases are shared with TRBD2. The germline CDR1 and CDR2 sequences are SGHAT and FQNNGV. This CDR3 is built from 17 residues. DNA of the CDR3: TGTGCCAACAGCCTTGGGGAAATTGGGAGGGGATTCGGGGAGCTGTTTTTT. Its protein is CANSLGEIGRGFGELFF.

There are many counts of this clonotype. The V call is TRBV12-5, the J call TRBJ2-3; D is unclear. Germline lookup yields CDR1 LGHNT and CDR2 FRNRAP. V gave up 6 bases and J gave up 0 bases, with 7 bases separating them. The CDR3 totals 13 residues. CDR3 sequence reads: CASGPISTDTQYF. The CDR3 DNA follows: TGTGCTAGTGGCCCGATTAGCACAGATACGCAGTATTTT.

This clonotype was detected ten times or more. The V and J genes are TRBV7-8 and TRBJ2-7; 9 nucleotides match TRBD1. The J segment lost 3 bases and the V segment lost 5 bases, leaving 5 bases of the junction unmatched. The CDR3 spans 14 residues. In germline, CDR1 is SGHVS, CDR2 FQNEAQ. The CDR3 loop reads CASSPRDRDYEQYF. CDR3 nucleotide sequence: TGTGCCAGCAGCCCCCGGGACAGGGACTACGAGCAGTACTTC.

This clonotype appeared many times. The CDR3 here is CASMPPGQLSNEQFF. The DNA of the CDR3 is TGTGCCAGCATGCCTCCGGGACAGCTATCGAATGAGCAGTTCTTC. The chain recombines TRBV12-3 or TRBV12-4 with TRBJ2-1; 7 bases match TRBD1. J lost 7 bases, V lost 7 bases, and 13 bases had no gene match. The CDR3 runs 15 residues.

This clonotype appeared many times. The chain combines TRBV6-4 with TRBJ2-3; TRBD1 matches at 10 bases. The CDR3 consists of 15 residues. V gave up 6 bases and J gave up 2 bases; unmatched junction bases: 5. CDR1 is MRHNA and CDR2 is SNTAGT in the germline V gene. The CDR3 region has the DNA TGTGCCAGCAGCCCCGGGACAGGGGACACAGATACGCAGTATTTT. It specifies CASSPGTGDTDTQYF.